The 27 T cell receptor beta chains presented below share a single source sample, sequenced in a study of low-dose radiotherapy and immunotherapy resistance in tumors. Covering alpha and beta chains, TRAV- and TRBV-specific primers were used for the first-strand cDNA. TCR amplification involved about 19 PCR cycles with a constant-region primer and V-primer adapter. TCRdb reanalysed the reads using MiXCR and keeps one entry per CDR3 protein. The sample yields some 82,000 distinct CDR3 sequences, approximately 17% seen once. Time point specified: before trial treatment. The material was PBMCs, obtained before treatment. Source of these receptors: a male donor with prostate cancer.

Many counts were recorded for this clonotype. The chain combines TRBV29-1 with TRBJ2-1; D call uncertain. This CDR3 is 14 amino acids long. Trimming pared 3 bases from V and 5 bases from J, leaving 14 bases between. CDR1 SQVTM and CDR2 ANQGSEA come from the germline V gene. CDR3 DNA sequence: TGCAGCGTTGATACCCGCCTAGTGAACAATGAGCAGTTCTTC. Translation gives CSVDTRLVNNEQFF.

This clonotype has a count of ten or more. This chain joins TRBV2 and TRBJ2-1; 7 nucleotides line up with TRBD1. After removal of 6 bases from V and 7 bases from J, the junction contained 6 bases not matched to a gene. Germline V gives CDR1 SNHLY, CDR2 FYNNEI. The CDR3 contains 13 residues. CDR3 DNA sequence: TGTGCCAGCAGGAGGGGGCAGGGGAATGAGCAGTTCTTC. It translates to CASRRGQGNEQFF.

In this sample, this clonotype turned up many times. The V and J genes are TRBV5-1 and TRBJ2-6; D remains ambiguous. There are 14 residues in the CDR3. Germline CDR1 reads SGHRS; CDR2 reads YFSETQ. The ends were cut back, 2 bases at V and 3 bases at J, with 6 bases in the middle. The CDR3 DNA is TGCGCCAGCAGCTTCTCAAATGGGGCCAACGTCCTGACTTTC. This sequence encodes CASSFSNGANVLTF. The full variable domain, rest sourced from reference TRBV5-1 and TRBJ2-6, is KAGVTQTPRYLIKTRGQQVTLSCSPISGHRSVSWYQQTPGQGLQFLFEYFSETQRNKGNFPGRFSGRQFSNSRSEMNVSTLELGDSALYLCASSFSNGANVLTFGAGSRLTVL.

The CDR3 nucleotides are TGTGCCAGCAGCCAAGCCCCCGGCCAGGGGGGTGCGCAAGAGACCCAGTACTTC. It is translated as CASSQAPGQGGAQETQYF. The V gene is TRBV3-1, the J gene TRBJ2-5; D perhaps matches TRBD1 (7 bases). The germline V gene has CDR1 LGHDT and CDR2 YNNKEL (reference sequence). This CDR3 has 18 amino acids. The V end was cut by 1 base, the J end by 2 bases, with 20 bases between.

This clonotype was counted ten times or more. The chain couples TRBV6-5 to TRBJ2-2; 11 bases match TRBD2. Germline CDR1 and CDR2: MNHEY and SVGAGI. J gave up 8 bases and V 5 bases, and 13 bases lay outside the gene matches. This CDR3 contains 17 residues. The CDR3 bases are TGTGCCAGCAGTGCCCCCCCCGGGACTAGCGGACGGGGGGAGCTGTTTTTT. Translated: CASSAPPGTSGRGELFF.

This clonotype has just one count. The CDR3 here is CSARRGTGGVYEQYF. The CDR3 region has the DNA TGCAGTGCTAGAAGAGGGACAGGGGGCGTTTACGAGCAGTACTTC. The chain uses TRBV20-1 and TRBJ2-7; 12 nucleotides agree with TRBD1. After removal of 2 bases from V and 4 bases from J, the junction contained 6 bases not matched to a gene. Germline V gives CDR1 DFQATT, CDR2 SNEGSKA (reference sequence). CDR3 size: 15 residues.

This clonotype was detected ten times or more. The chain couples TRBV5-1 to TRBJ2-6; D call uncertain. This CDR3 spans 15 amino acids. Trimming took 0 bases from V and 1 from J, leaving 5 bases between them. Germline V CDR1 and CDR2: SGHRS, YFSETQ. CDR3 protein: CASSLDWSGANVLTF. The CDR3 nucleotides are TGCGCCAGCAGCTTGGATTGGTCTGGGGCCAACGTCCTGACTTTC. The whole variable domain, remainder taken from reference TRBV5-1 and TRBJ2-6, is KAGVTQTPRYLIKTRGQQVTLSCSPISGHRSVSWYQQTPGQGLQFLFEYFSETQRNKGNFPGRFSGRQFSNSRSEMNVSTLELGDSALYLCASSLDWSGANVLTFGAGSRLTVL.

This clonotype was recorded many times. V and J are TRBV29-1 and TRBJ2-5; possible D gene TRBD1, 6 bases. The V end lost 4 bases, the J end lost 0 bases, and 9 bases lay between the germline ends. This CDR3 spans 13 amino acids. The germline gives CDR1 SQVTM, CDR2 ANQGSEA. In DNA form, the CDR3 reads TGCAGCGTTGTGAGGGGGAACCAAGAGACCCAGTACTTC. Its protein is CSVVRGNQETQYF. Variable domain in full (rest from reference TRBV29-1 and TRBJ2-5): SAVISQKPSRDICQRGTSLTIQCQVDSQVTMMFWYRQQPGQSLTLIATANQGSEATYESGFVIDKFPISRPNLTFSTLTVSNMSPEDSSIYLCSVVRGNQETQYFGPGTRLLVL.

This clonotype occurred many times. This rearrangement joins TRBV6-6 to TRBJ2-1, with TRBD2 matching over 10 bases. Per germline, CDR1 MNHNY and CDR2 SVGAGI (reference sequence). The CDR3 has 17 amino acids. Unmatched junction bases numbered 11, after V lost 0 bases and J lost 9 bases. In DNA form, the CDR3 reads TGTGCCAGCAGTTACTCGGTCTCTAGCGGGAGCTTTGTTGAGCAGTTCTTC. Protein product: CASSYSVSSGSFVEQFF.

This clonotype was seen many times. The rearrangement joins TRBV20-1 to TRBJ2-7; a weak D match, TRBD1 (6 bases). CDR1 and CDR2 (germline): DFQATT, SNEGSKA (reference sequence). The CDR3 spans 15 residues. V was trimmed by 0 bases and J by 6 bases, leaving 18 bases between them. The CDR3 reads CSARDVPGVTGEQYF. CDR3 bases: TGCAGTGCTAGAGATGTTCCAGGGGTAACAGGCGAGCAGTACTTC.

As concerns this clonotype: This probably arose from a read error, given a far larger clone one base away. This chain joins TRBV4-2 and TRBJ2-1; 7 bases are a match to TRBD1. There are 16 residues in the CDR3. CDR1 LGHNA and CDR2 YNFKEQ come from the germline V gene. J was trimmed by 10 bases and V by 3 bases; bases with no gene match: 15. CDR3: CASSQATGILSYEQFF. Written as DNA, the CDR3 is TGTGCCAGCAGCCAGGCGACAGGGATTCTCTCCTACGAGCAGTTCTTC.

This clonotype showed up many times. The genes are TRBV30 and TRBJ2-2; 9 nucleotides agree with TRBD2. Per the germline V gene, CDR1 is GTSNPN and CDR2 is SVGIG (reference sequence). The ends lost 5 bases at V and 4 bases at J; junction bases unmatched: 5. The CDR3 is made up of 14 amino acids. Here the CDR3 DNA reads TGTGCCTGGTGTCGAGCGGGAGGCACCGGGGAGCTGTTTTTT. Its translation: CAWCRAGGTGELFF.

This clonotype was counted ten times or more. V gene TRBV7-3 combines with J gene TRBJ1-1; TRBD1 aligns across 7 bases. The ends lost 5 bases at V and 3 bases at J; junction bases unmatched: 6. The CDR3 loop spans 14 amino acids. The germline V gene encodes CDR1 SGHTA and CDR2 FQGTGA. CDR3 sequence reads: CASSQNRGHTEAFF. CDR3 DNA sequence: TGTGCCAGCAGCCAAAACAGGGGACACACTGAAGCTTTCTTT. Drawing the rest from reference TRBV7-3 and TRBJ1-1, the complete variable domain is GAGVSQTPSNKVTEKGKYVELRCDPISGHTALYWYRQSLGQGPEFLIYFQGTGAADDSGLPNDRFFAVRPEGSVSTLKIQRTERGDSAVYLCASSQNRGHTEAFFGQGTRLTVV.

The table lists this clonotype with many counts. In DNA form, the CDR3 reads TGCGCCAGCAGCCTCAATCGGGTTGAGCAGTTCTTC. Its translation: CASSLNRVEQFF. V is TRBV5-1 and J is TRBJ2-1, with D hard to call. Germline loops: CDR1 SGHRS, CDR2 YFSETQ. The ends were cut back, 4 bases at V and 9 bases at J, with 11 bases in the middle. This CDR3 comprises 12 residues.

This clonotype was counted many times. The chain employs TRBV12-5 and TRBJ2-1; 10 bases align to TRBD2. Germline trimming cut 0 bases from V and 6 bases from J; bases unmatched to any gene: 17. Per germline, CDR1 LGHNT and CDR2 FRNRAP. This CDR3 contains 20 residues. The CDR3 reads CASGLVLSVLSGRVANEQFF. CDR3 nucleotide sequence: TGTGCTAGTGGTTTGGTACTCTCCGTTCTGAGCGGGAGGGTCGCCAATGAGCAGTTCTTC.

Points on this clonotype: The likely explanation is a read error, given a far larger clone one base away. The rearrangement links TRBV6-1 to TRBJ2-5, with D unresolved. CDR3 length equals 13 residues. Germline CDR1 MNHNS, CDR2 SASEGT. With 5 bases removed from V and 9 bases from J, the gap between germline ends came to 16 bases. CDR3 sequence: CASSYTAREPQYF. The CDR3 DNA follows: TGTGCCAGCAGTTACACTGCGAGAGAACCCCAGTACTTC.

This clonotype was detected ten times or more. The chain recombines TRBV12-3 or TRBV12-4 with TRBJ1-2; D unclear. The CDR3 length is 13 residues. The V and J ends lost 6 bases and 7 bases respectively, with 15 bases between them. The CDR3 DNA reads TGTGCCAGCAGCTCCCGGGCCTCGGGTGGCTACACCTTC. Translating gives CASSSRASGGYTF.

This clonotype occurred many times. The chain couples TRBV5-1 to TRBJ2-1; 11 nucleotides line up with TRBD2. V dropped 2 bases and J dropped 7; count of bases not matched to a gene: 5. Per the germline V gene, CDR1 is SGHRS and CDR2 is YFSETQ. CDR3 size: 15 residues. The CDR3 spells CASSFGSGGANEQFF. In DNA, the CDR3 is TGCGCCAGCAGCTTCGGTAGCGGGGGGGCAAATGAGCAGTTCTTC.

At least ten counts were recorded for this clonotype. The chain couples TRBV29-1 to TRBJ2-2; D is unclear. CDR3 size: 14 residues. V was clipped by 4 bases and J by 2 bases, with 11 bases between them. CDR1 SQVTM and CDR2 ANQGSEA come from the germline V gene. CDR3 DNA: TGCAGCGTTGGGTACACTGGAAACACCGGGGAGCTGTTTTTT. Translated: CSVGYTGNTGELFF.

This clonotype was picked up many times. The chain uses TRBV3-1 and TRBJ2-3; D unclear. Germline V gives CDR1 LGHDT, CDR2 YNNKEL (reference sequence). V lost 0 bases, J lost 3 bases, and 7 bases lay in between. This CDR3 region has 14 residues. The CDR3 loop reads CASSQDLVTDTQYF. The CDR3, as DNA: TGTGCCAGCAGCCAAGATTTAGTAACAGATACGCAGTATTTT.

This clonotype was observed a few times. A far larger clone differs by one base, so this is likely a read error. The chain is built from TRBV28 and TRBJ2-1; D remains unclear. V was shortened by 7 bases and J by 10 bases, with 14 bases between the two germline ends. Germline CDR1 reads MDHEN; CDR2 reads SYDVKM. The CDR3 covers 12 residues. The chain's CDR3 is CASTTTTYEQFF. DNA of the CDR3: TGTGCCAGCACCACAACAACCTACGAGCAGTTCTTC.

For this clonotype: A far larger clone is one nucleotide away, so this likely arose from a read error. V gene TRBV27 combines with J gene TRBJ2-7; D gene ambiguous. Germline CDR1 is MNHEY and CDR2 is SMNVEV (reference sequence). The CDR3 sequence is 13 residues long. The CDR3 protein is CASGLQLAYEQYF. Here the CDR3 DNA reads TGTGCCAGCGGTTTACAGCTAGCCTACGAGCAGTACTTC.

Note on this clonotype: With only one base between it and a far larger clone, this is likely a read error. The rearrangement uses TRBV11-3 and TRBJ2-7; weak D call: TRBD1 (5 bases). The CDR3 sequence is 14 residues long. The V end was cut by 2 bases, the J end by 7 bases, with 15 bases between. CDR1 is SGHNT, CDR2 YENEEA, per germline. This CDR3 reads CASSLQGTHNEQYF. The CDR3 DNA reads TGTGCCAGCAGCTTACAGGGTACCCACAATGAGCAGTACTTC.

The sample holds many counts of this clonotype. The chain employs TRBV12-3 or TRBV12-4 and TRBJ1-2; 9 bases agree with TRBD1. This CDR3 has 13 amino acids. The V and J ends lost 5 bases and 7 bases, in that order; junction bases with no gene match: 5. The CDR3 region is CASSRTGVAGYTF. CDR3 nucleotide sequence: TGTGCCAGCAGTCGGACAGGGGTTGCTGGCTACACCTTC.

This clonotype was seen repeatedly, ten times or more. V and J are TRBV7-9 and TRBJ2-7; D is possibly TRBD2 (6 bases). The ends were cut back, 7 bases at V and 0 bases at J, with 16 bases in the middle. The CDR3 totals 15 residues. From germline, CDR1 is SEHNR and CDR2 FQNEAQ (reference sequence). CDR3 loop: CASTGRQGGSYEQYF. As DNA, the CDR3 is TGTGCCAGCACTGGGCGGCAGGGAGGCTCCTACGAGCAGTACTTC.

Worth noting for this clonotype: It may be a read error: a sequence one base away is much more abundant. The chain recombines TRBV9 with TRBJ2-5; D not resolved. This CDR3 has 15 residues. Germline loops: CDR1 SGDLS, CDR2 YYNGEE. The ends were cut back, 4 bases at V and 11 bases at J, with 24 bases in the middle. CDR3 sequence reads: CASSPSSDGYNEQYF. The CDR3 DNA reads as TGTGCCAGCAGCCCCAGCTCAGACGGCTACAATGAGCAGTACTTC.

This clonotype has ten or more counts. The chain joins TRBV29-1 to TRBJ2-7; 9 bases are shared with TRBD1. V dropped 6 bases and J dropped 0; count of bases not matched to a gene: 9. The CDR3 length is 15 residues. Per germline, CDR1 SQVTM and CDR2 ANQGSEA. In DNA form, the CDR3 reads TGCAGCGTCGCCGGGGGACAGGGAACCTCCTACGAGCAGTACTTC. Residues: CSVAGGQGTSYEQYF.